The clone carrying this TCR beta chain was recorded at least ten times. Germline V gives CDR1 LGHNA, CDR2 YSLEER. Trimming removed 2 bases from V and 6 bases from J, with 13 bases in between. The CDR3 contains 15 residues. The data were obtained in a study of T-cell memory formation after mild COVID-19. TCRdb re-called the 5' RACE reads with MiXCR, one entry per CDR3 protein. The table has some 64,000 distinct CDR3 sequences, 9.3% seen once. The chain employs TRBV4-3 and TRBJ1-4; a weak D match, TRBD1 (6 bases). The specimen sequenced was PBMCs or a T cell subset sorted from them (not recorded which). This TCR was sampled from a man aged 18 to 30 who had mild COVID-19 (a few samples of this study predate the infection). Cell type and time point are not known. The chain's CDR3 is CASSQYREPHEKLFF. CDR3 nucleotides: TGCGCCAGCAGCCAATACAGGGAACCTCATGAAAAACTGTTTTTT.